Listed below are T cell receptor beta chains from one sample, sequenced in a study of shared clonotypes between healthy human individuals. The data were produced by immunoSEQ multiplex PCR, yet TCRdb's version contains in-frame clones alone and is incomplete. The table lists fewer than 200,000 clones, 66% of them singletons. Source material: memory CD4+ T cells sorted from blood. These receptors were taken from a man aged 25 to 45 in good health. CDR3s include the opening cysteine and the closing phenylalanine or tryptophan. Each record gives: D gene, J gene, clone size, V gene, CDR3 DNA, CDR3 protein. D genes are given only for firm matches. For some rows the clone size is stated as once, few or many, or as a class when expanded; others skip it.

>TRBD1|TRBJ1-2|NA|TRBV28
TGTGCCAGCAGTAACCAACCGGGACAGAAAGGGGGAAACTATGGCTACACCTTC
CASSNQPGQKGGNYGYTF
>NA|TRBJ1-2|few|TRBV4-1
TGCGCCAGCAGCCACGAGACAGGAGACCTCTATGGCTACACCTTC
CASSHETGDLYGYTF
>TRBD1|TRBJ2-1|NA|TRBV11-1
TGTGCCAGCAGCCCGGACAGGGGATACAATGAGCAGTTCTTC
CASSPDRGYNEQFF
>NA|TRBJ2-1|NA|TRBV18
TGTGCCAGCTCTCAAGGACCGCTTGGGAATGAGCAGTTCTTC
CASSQGPLGNEQFF
>TRBD1|TRBJ2-7|NA|TRBV30
TGTGCCTGGAGCCAGACAGGGGGCTACGAGCAGTACTTC
CAWSQTGGYEQYF
>NA|TRBJ2-3|NA|TRBV18
TGTGCCAGCTCACCAGGACAGTTGGAGATCACAGATACGCAGTATTTT
CASSPGQLEITDTQYF
>TRBD1|TRBJ2-2|NA|TRBV28
TGTGCCAGCAGTTTACGGACAGGGAGGAGGCCGGGGGAGCTGTTTTTT
CASSLRTGRRPGELFF
>NA|TRBJ2-7|once|TRBV19
TGTGCCAGTAGCCCAGCGGGCTGGGACTACGAGCAGTACTTC
CASSPAGWDYEQYF
>NA|TRBJ2-5|NA|TRBV15
TGTGCCACCAGCAGACCTACCCTTATAGGCGGGCAAGAGACCCAGTACTTC
CATSRPTLIGGQETQYF
>NA|TRBJ1-5|NA|TRBV28
TGTGCCAGCAGCGGGCAACCCGGCCTCGTGAATCAGCCCCAGCATTTT
CASSGQPGLVNQPQHF
>NA|TRBJ1-5|NA|TRBV27
TGTGCCAGCAGCCGGGCCGGACAGCCCCAGCATTTT
CASSRAGQPQHF
>TRBD2|TRBJ2-7|few|TRBV29-1
TGCAGCGTTGTAACCGGGAGGGCTTCCGAGCAGTACTTC
CSVVTGRASEQYF
>NA|TRBJ2-5|NA|TRBV5-6
TGTGCCAGCAGCTCTCGGCGGGAGACCCAGTACTTC
CASSSRRETQYF
>TRBD1|TRBJ2-2|NA|TRBV5-1
TGCGCCAGCAGCTGGCCGGGACAGGGGGATTTGACCGGGGAGCTGTTTTTT
CASSWPGQGDLTGELFF
>NA|TRBJ2-2|once|TRBV7-8
TGTGCCAGCAGCTTAGTCGGCCAGTACACCGGGGAGCTGTTTTTT
CASSLVGQYTGELFF
>NA|TRBJ2-3|once|TRBV12-2
TGTGCAAGTCGCTTAGTTTCGTCGGGACGGAGCACAGATACGCAGTATTTT
CASRLVSSGRSTDTQYF
>NA|TRBJ2-1|NA|TRBV5-5
TGTGCCAGCAGCTTGGGAACGAATCCTTACAATGAGCAGTTCTTC
CASSLGTNPYNEQFF
>NA|TRBJ2-5|once|TRBV7-2
TGTGCCAGCAGCTTACCGGGCCGCCAAGAGACCCAGTACTTC
CASSLPGRQETQYF